The 13 T cell receptor beta chains given below trace back to one sample, sequenced in a study of blood T cells in healthy people across ages (dated by TCRdb to the mid-2010s). Library generation was performed with 5' RACE. Sequenced on an Illumina HiSeq 2500. The second PCR ran for roughly 7 to 12 cycles and used a J-beta primer mix along with a sample-barcoded 5' primer. TCRdb reanalyzed the raw reads on its own, using fastp at Q25 for trimming and MiXCR for clone calling, and kept in-frame beta chains. Each entry merges the rows of one CDR3 protein and shows their most common DNA and genes. The sample includes about 1.5 million distinct CDR3 sequences, with approximately 39% observed a single time. The leading ten clones occupy 4% of the sample. The specimen was blood. The receptors stem from a woman between 18 and 30 years old in good health.

A word on this clonotype: Sequence at one end of the junction differs from germline and may be a read error. J is TRBJ2-2 and V is TRBV6-4, with 7 bases fitting TRBD1. The germline CDR1 and CDR2 sequences are MRHNA and SNTAGT. CDR3 size: 14 residues. In DNA form, the CDR3 reads TGTGCCGGCAGTGAGGGGGCAGACACCGGGGAGCTGTTTTTT. Translated: CAGSEGADTGELFF.

The genes are TRBV25-1 and TRBJ1-1, with a weak D call TRBD1 (6 bases). Germline CDR1 MGHDK, CDR2 SYGVNS. The CDR3 totals 15 residues. The ends were cut back, 4 bases at V and 6 bases at J, with 18 bases in the middle. The CDR3 bases are TGTGCCAGCAGTGCATCCCGGGGGCGAACGTCTGAAGCTTTCTTT. The encoded protein is CASSASRGRTSEAFF. Using reference TRBV25-1 and TRBJ1-1 for the parts outside the CDR3, the full variable domain is EADIYQTPRYLVIGTGKKITLECSQTMGHDKMYWYQQDPGMELHLIHYSYGVNSTEKGDLSSESTVSRIRTEHFPLTLESARPSHTSQYLCASSASRGRTSEAFFGQGTRLTVV.

The J gene is TRBJ2-3, the V gene TRBV15; 7 bases match TRBD1. Losses at the gene ends were 1 base for V and 1 base for J; bases not matched to a gene: 2. The CDR3 consists of 15 residues. Germline V gene lookup returns CDR1 LNHNV and CDR2 YYDKDF (reference sequence). DNA for the CDR3: TGTGCCACCAGCAGAGGACAGGGACGCACAGATACGCAGTATTTT. Protein product: CATSRGQGRTDTQYF.

This clonotype came up once. The genes are TRBV7-8 and TRBJ1-5; weak D call: TRBD1 (5 bases). Looked up from germline, CDR1 is SGHVS and CDR2 is FQNEAQ. V lost 3 bases and J lost 8, with 11 bases in between. There are 13 residues in the CDR3. The CDR3 DNA reads as TGTGCCAGCAGCTTTCGAGGGGAGGAGCCCCAGCATTTT. It encodes CASSFRGEEPQHF.

This clonotype was detected only once. The CDR3 sequence is CASSTGSMNTEAFF. The DNA for the CDR3 is TGTGCCAGCAGTACAGGGAGTATGAACACTGAAGCTTTCTTT. The chain couples TRBV6-5 to TRBJ1-1, with a weak D call TRBD1 (6 bases). Germline CDR1 reads MNHEY; CDR2 reads SVGAGI. This CDR3 spans 14 amino acids. Trimming cost V 5 bases and J 0 bases, with 10 bases left between them.

The CDR3 nucleotides read TGTGCCAGCAGTTTTCGGGGTTTCTGGGAAAAACTGTTTTTT. This sequence encodes CASSFRGFWEKLFF. The gene calls are TRBV12-3 or TRBV12-4 and TRBJ1-4, with unresolved D. The CDR3 runs to 14 residues. Trimming pared 3 bases from V and 8 bases from J, leaving 13 bases between.

This clonotype has a handful of counts. The chain uses TRBV7-9 and TRBJ2-5; D is ambiguous. The CDR3 runs 14 residues. Trimming took off 8 bases at V and 0 bases at J, with 13 bases between the two ends. From germline, CDR1 is SEHNR and CDR2 FQNEAQ (reference sequence). The CDR3 here is CASRAGEYQETQYF. CDR3 in DNA: TGTGCCAGCCGGGCAGGCGAGTACCAAGAGACCCAGTACTTC.

In this sample, this clonotype turned up a few times. The V and J genes are TRBV5-1 and TRBJ2-7; the D is unclear. Trimming took 2 bases from V and 4 from J, leaving 16 bases between them. CDR1 is SGHRS, CDR2 YFSETQ, per germline. The length of the CDR3 is 15 residues. The CDR3 loop is CASSFSDGIGYEQYF. The DNA for the CDR3 is TGCGCCAGCAGCTTTTCCGACGGCATAGGGTACGAGCAGTACTTC.

The chain is built from TRBV28 and TRBJ2-1; D perhaps matches TRBD2 (5 bases). From germline, CDR1 is MDHEN and CDR2 SYDVKM. V was trimmed by 1 base and J by 8 bases, leaving 6 bases between them. The CDR3 runs 12 residues. CDR3 sequence: CASSLSEDEQFF. The CDR3 DNA reads TGTGCCAGCAGTTTATCGGAGGATGAGCAGTTCTTC.

This clonotype has a single count. J is TRBJ2-7 and V is TRBV2; TRBD1 agrees at 7 bases. Losses at the gene ends were 7 bases for V and 2 bases for J; bases not matched to a gene: 8. CDR1 SNHLY and CDR2 FYNNEI come from the germline V gene. The CDR3 contains 14 residues. The CDR3 nucleotides read TGTGCCAGCACTGACAGGGAACTTACCTACGAGCAGTACTTC. It specifies CASTDRELTYEQYF. The full variable domain, rest sourced from reference TRBV2 and TRBJ2-7, is EPEVTQTPSHQVTQMGQEVILRCVPISNHLYFYWYRQILGQKVEFLVSFYNNEISEKSEIFDDQFSVERPDGSNFTLKIRSTKLEDSAMYFCASTDRELTYEQYFGPGTRLTVT.

This clonotype was counted between two and nine times. The chain uses TRBV7-9 and TRBJ2-5; D gene ambiguous. Germline V lookup: CDR1 SEHNR, CDR2 FQNEAQ (reference sequence). The V and J ends lost 6 bases and 1 base respectively, with 12 bases between them. This CDR3 comprises 14 residues. CDR3 sequence reads: CASSPPVPQETQYF. Written as DNA, the CDR3 is TGTGCCAGCAGTCCTCCCGTTCCCCAAGAGACCCAGTACTTC. The full variable domain, completed using reference TRBV7-9 and TRBJ2-5, is DTGVSQNPRHKITKRGQNVTFRCDPISEHNRLYWYRQTLGQGPEFLTYFQNEAQLEKSRLLSDRFSAERPKGSFSTLEIQRTEQGDSAMYLCASSPPVPQETQYFGPGTRLLVL.

In its sample, this clonotype was seen a few times. The chain carries TRBV30 and TRBJ2-1; D is unresolved. V gave up 1 base and J gave up 1 base, with 14 bases separating them. Germline CDR1 and CDR2: GTSNPN and SVGIG (reference sequence). The CDR3 runs 16 residues. The DNA of the CDR3 is TGTGCCTGGAGTGAGGCTGCGCGACCATCCTACAATGAGCAGTTCTTC. Its translation is CAWSEAARPSYNEQFF.

This chain uses TRBV30 with TRBJ2-4; 7 bases are shared with TRBD1. The J call may be incorrect, as the DNA end agrees better with TRBJ2-7. The germline V gene encodes CDR1 GTSNPN and CDR2 SVGIG (reference sequence). The CDR3 runs to 14 residues. The CDR3 DNA is TGTGCCTGGAGTGTAGGGGGCAGCCCCTACGAGCAGTACTTC. Translating gives CAWSVGGSPYEQYF.